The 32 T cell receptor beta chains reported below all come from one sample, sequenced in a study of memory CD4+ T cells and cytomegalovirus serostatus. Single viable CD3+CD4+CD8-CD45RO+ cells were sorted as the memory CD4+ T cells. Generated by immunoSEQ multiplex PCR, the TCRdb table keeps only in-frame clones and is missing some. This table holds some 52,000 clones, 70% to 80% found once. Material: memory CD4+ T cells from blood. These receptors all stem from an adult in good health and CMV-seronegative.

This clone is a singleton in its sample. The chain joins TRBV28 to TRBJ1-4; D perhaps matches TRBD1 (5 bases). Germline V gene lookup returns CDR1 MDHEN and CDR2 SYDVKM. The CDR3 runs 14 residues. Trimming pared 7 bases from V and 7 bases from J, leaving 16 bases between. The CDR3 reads CASTSLGAGEKLFF. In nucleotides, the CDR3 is TGTGCCAGCACTTCCCTTGGGGCAGGTGAAAAACTGTTTTTT.

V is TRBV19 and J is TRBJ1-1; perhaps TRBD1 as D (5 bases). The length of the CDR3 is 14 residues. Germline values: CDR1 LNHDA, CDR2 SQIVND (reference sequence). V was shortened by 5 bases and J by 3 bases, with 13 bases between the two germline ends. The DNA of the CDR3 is TGTGCCAGTAGTGGATTCCAGGGTTACACTGAAGCTTTCTTT. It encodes CASSGFQGYTEAFF.

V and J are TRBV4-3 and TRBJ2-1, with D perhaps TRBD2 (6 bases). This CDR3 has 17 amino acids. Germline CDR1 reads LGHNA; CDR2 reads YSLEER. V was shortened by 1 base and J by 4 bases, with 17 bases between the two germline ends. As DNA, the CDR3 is TGCGCCAGCAGCCAAGTAACTAGCCCTTTAGTATACAATGAGCAGTTCTTC. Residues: CASSQVTSPLVYNEQFF.

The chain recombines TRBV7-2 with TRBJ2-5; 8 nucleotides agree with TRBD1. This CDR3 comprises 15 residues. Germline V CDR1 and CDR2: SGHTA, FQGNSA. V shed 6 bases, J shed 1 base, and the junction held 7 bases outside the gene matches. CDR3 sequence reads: CASSLGQAIQETQYF. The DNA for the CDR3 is TGTGCCAGCAGTTTGGGACAGGCTATCCAAGAGACCCAGTACTTC.

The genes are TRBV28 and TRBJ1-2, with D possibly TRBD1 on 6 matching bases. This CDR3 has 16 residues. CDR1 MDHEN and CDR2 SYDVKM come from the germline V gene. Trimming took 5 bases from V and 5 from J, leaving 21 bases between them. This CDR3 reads CASSPTRGGGIYGYTF. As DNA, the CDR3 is TGTGCCAGCAGTCCTACCCGAGGGGGGGGCATTTATGGCTACACCTTC.

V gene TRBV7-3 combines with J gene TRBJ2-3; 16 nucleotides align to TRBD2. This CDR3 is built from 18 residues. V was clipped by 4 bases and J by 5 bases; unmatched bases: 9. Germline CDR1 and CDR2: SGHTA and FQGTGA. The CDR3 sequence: CASSYAGTSGGAVDTQYF. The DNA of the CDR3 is TGTGCCAGCAGCTACGCCGGGACTAGCGGGGGGGCGGTAGATACGCAGTATTTT. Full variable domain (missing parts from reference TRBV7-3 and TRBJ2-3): GAGVSQTPSNKVTEKGKYVELRCDPISGHTALYWYRQSLGQGPEFLIYFQGTGAADDSGLPNDRFFAVRPEGSVSTLKIQRTERGDSAVYLCASSYAGTSGGAVDTQYFGPGTRLTVL.

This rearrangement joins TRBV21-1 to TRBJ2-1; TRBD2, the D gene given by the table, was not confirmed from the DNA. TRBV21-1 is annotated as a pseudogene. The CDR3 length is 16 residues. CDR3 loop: CASSKFRGLAENEQFF. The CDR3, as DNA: TGTGCCAGCAGCAAATTTAGGGGACTAGCGGAGAATGAGCAGTTCTTC.

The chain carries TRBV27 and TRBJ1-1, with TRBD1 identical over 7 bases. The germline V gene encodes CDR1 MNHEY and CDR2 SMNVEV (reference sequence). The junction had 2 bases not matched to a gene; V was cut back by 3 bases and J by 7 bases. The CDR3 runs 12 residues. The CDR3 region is CASSFHRGEAFF. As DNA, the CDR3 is TGTGCCAGCAGTTTCCACAGGGGTGAAGCTTTCTTT.

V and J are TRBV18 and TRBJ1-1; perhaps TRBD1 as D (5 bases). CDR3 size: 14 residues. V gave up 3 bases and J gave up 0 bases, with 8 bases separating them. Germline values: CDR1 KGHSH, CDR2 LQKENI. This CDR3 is CASSPQGLNTEAFF. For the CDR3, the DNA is TGTGCCAGCTCACCTCAGGGATTGAACACTGAAGCTTTCTTT.

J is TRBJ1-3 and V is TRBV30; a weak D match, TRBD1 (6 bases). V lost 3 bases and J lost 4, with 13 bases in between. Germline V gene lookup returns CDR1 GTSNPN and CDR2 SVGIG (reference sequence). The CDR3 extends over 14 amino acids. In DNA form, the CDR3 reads TGTGCCTGGAGCACAGGGAGTGGGGGAAACACCATATATTTT. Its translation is CAWSTGSGGNTIYF.

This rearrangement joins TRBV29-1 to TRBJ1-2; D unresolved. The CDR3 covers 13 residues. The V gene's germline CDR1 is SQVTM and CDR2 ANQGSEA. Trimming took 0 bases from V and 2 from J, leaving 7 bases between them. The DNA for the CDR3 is TGCAGCGTTGAAGATCTCCCGAACTATGGCTACACCTTC. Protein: CSVEDLPNYGYTF.

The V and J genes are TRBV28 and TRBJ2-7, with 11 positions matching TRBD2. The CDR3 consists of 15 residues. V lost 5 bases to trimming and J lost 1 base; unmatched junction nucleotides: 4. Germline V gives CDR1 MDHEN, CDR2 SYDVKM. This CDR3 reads CASSPRLAGSYEQYF. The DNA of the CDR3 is TGTGCCAGCAGTCCGAGACTAGCGGGATCCTACGAGCAGTACTTC. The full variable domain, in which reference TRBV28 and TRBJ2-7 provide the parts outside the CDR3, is DVKVTQSSRYLVKRTGEKVFLECVQDMDHENMFWYRQDPGLGLRLIYFSYDVKMKEKGDIPEGYSVSREKKERFSLILESASTNQTSMYLCASSPRLAGSYEQYFGPGTRLTVT.

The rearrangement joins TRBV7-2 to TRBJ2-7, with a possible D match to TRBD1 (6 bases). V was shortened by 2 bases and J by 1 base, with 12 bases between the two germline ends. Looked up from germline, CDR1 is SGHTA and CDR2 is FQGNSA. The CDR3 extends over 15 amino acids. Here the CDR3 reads CASSLQGFGSYEQYF. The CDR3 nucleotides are TGTGCCAGCAGCTTACAGGGGTTTGGGTCCTACGAGCAGTACTTC. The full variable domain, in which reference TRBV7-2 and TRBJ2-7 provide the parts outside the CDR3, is GAGVSQSPSNKVTEKGKDVELRCDPISGHTALYWYRQSLGQGLEFLIYFQGNSAPDKSGLPSDRFSAERTGGSVSTLTIQRTQQEDSAVYLCASSLQGFGSYEQYFGPGTRLTVT.

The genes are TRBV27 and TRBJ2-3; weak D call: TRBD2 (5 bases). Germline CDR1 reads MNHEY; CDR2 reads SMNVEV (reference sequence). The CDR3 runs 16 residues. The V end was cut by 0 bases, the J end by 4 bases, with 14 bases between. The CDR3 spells CASSLSMGRSSDTQYF. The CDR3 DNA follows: TGTGCCAGCAGTTTATCGATGGGGAGATCCTCAGATACGCAGTATTTT.

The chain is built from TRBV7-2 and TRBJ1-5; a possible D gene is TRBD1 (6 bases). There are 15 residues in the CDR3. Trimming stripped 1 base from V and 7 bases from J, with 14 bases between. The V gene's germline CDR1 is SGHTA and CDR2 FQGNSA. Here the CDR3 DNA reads TGTGCCAGCAGCTTAGATCCAGGGGAGAGACAGCCCCAGCATTTT. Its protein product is CASSLDPGERQPQHF.

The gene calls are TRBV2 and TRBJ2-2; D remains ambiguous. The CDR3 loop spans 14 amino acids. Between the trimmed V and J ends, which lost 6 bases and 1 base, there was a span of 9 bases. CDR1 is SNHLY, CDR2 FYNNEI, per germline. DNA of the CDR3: TGTGCCAGCAGAGGTTGGAGGAACACCGGGGAGCTGTTTTTT. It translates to CASRGWRNTGELFF.

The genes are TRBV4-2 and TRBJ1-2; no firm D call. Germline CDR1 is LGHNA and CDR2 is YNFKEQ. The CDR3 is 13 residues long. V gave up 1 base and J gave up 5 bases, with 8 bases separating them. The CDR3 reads CASSQGSGYGYTF. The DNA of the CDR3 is TGTGCCAGCAGCCAAGGGTCTGGGTATGGCTACACCTTC.

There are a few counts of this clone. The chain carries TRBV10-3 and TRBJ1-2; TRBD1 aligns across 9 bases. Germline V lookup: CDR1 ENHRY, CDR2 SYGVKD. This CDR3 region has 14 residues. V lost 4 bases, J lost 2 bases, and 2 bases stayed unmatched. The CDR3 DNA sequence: TGTGCCATCAGTGTTGGGACAGGGAACTATGGCTACACCTTC. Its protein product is CAISVGTGNYGYTF.

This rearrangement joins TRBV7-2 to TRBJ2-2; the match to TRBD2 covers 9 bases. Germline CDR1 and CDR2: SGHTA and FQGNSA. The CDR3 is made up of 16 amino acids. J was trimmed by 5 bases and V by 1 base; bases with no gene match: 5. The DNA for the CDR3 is TGTGCCAGCAGCTTAGTAGGTCTAGCGGGGACCGGGGAGCTGTTTTTT. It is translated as CASSLVGLAGTGELFF.

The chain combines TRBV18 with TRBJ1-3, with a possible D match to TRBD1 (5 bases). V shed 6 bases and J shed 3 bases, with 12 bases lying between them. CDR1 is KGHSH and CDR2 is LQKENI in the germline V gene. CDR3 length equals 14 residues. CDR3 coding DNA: TGTGCCAGCTCGCCTCAGGGTGGTGGAAACACCATATATTTT. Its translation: CASSPQGGGNTIYF. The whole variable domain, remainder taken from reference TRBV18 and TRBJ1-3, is NAGVMQNPRHLVRRRGQEARLRCSPMKGHSHVYWYRQLPEEGLKFMVYLQKENIIDESGMPKERFSAEFPKEGPSILRIQQVVRGDSAAYFCASSPQGGGNTIYFGEGSWLTVV.

Here the CDR3 DNA reads TGTGCCAGCAGTGACGACAGGGGCTATGGCTACACCTTC. Its protein is CASSDDRGYGYTF. The chain is built from TRBV6-1 and TRBJ1-2, with 8 bases matching TRBD1. The V gene's germline CDR1 is MNHNS and CDR2 SASEGT. Trimming at V came to 3 bases and at J to 4 bases, leaving 1 base not matched to a gene. This CDR3 is 13 amino acids long.

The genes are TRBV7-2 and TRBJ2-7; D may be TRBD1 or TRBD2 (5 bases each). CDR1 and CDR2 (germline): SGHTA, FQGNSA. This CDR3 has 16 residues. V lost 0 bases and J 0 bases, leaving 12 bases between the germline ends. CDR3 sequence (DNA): TGTGCCAGCAGCTTAGCGTGGGCAGGGAGCTCCTACGAGCAGTACTTC. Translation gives CASSLAWAGSSYEQYF.

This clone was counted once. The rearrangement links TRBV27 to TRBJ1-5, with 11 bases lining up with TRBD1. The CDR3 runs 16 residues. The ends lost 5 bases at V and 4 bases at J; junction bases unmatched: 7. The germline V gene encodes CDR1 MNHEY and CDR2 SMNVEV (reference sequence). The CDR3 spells CASSPWDRGLNQPQHF. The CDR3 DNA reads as TGTGCCAGCAGTCCTTGGGACAGGGGGTTAAATCAGCCCCAGCATTTT.

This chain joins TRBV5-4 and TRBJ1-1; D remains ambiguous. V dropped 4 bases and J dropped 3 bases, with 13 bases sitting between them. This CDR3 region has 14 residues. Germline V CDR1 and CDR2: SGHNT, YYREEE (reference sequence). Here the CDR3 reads CASSPRIDDTEAFF. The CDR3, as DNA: TGTGCCAGCAGCCCCCGGATTGATGACACTGAAGCTTTCTTT.

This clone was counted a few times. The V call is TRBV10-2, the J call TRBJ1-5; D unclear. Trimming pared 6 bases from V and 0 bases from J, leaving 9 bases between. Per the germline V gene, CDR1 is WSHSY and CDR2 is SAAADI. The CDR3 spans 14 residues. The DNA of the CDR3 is TGCGCCAGCAGCCAGACAAATAGCAATCAGCCCCAGCATTTT. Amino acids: CASSQTNSNQPQHF.

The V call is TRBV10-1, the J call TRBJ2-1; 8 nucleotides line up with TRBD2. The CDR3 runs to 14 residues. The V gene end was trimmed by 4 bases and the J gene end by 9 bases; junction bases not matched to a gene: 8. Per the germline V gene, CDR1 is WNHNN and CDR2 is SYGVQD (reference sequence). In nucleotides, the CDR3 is TGCGCCAGCAGTGGGACTAGCACCACGCCTGAGCAGTTCTTC. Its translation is CASSGTSTTPEQFF.

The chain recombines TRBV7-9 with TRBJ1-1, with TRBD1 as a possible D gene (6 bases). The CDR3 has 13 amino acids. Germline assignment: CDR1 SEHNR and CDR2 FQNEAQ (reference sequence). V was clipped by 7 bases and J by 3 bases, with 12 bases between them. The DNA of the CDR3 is TGTGCCAGCATCACAGGGAGGGACACTGAAGCTTTCTTT. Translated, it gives CASITGRDTEAFF. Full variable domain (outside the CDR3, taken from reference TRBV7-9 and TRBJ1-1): DTGVSQNPRHKITKRGQNVTFRCDPISEHNRLYWYRQTLGQGPEFLTYFQNEAQLEKSRLLSDRFSAERPKGSFSTLEIQRTEQGDSAMYLCASITGRDTEAFFGQGTRLTVV.

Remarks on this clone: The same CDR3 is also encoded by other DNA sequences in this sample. In nucleotides, the CDR3 is TGCGCCAGCAGCCCAGGCTGGGAGGAGACCCAGTACTTC. This sequence encodes CASSPGWEETQYF. The chain uses TRBV5-1 and TRBJ2-5; a weak D match, TRBD2 (5 bases). V was trimmed by 4 bases and J by 5 bases, leaving 12 bases between them. The length of the CDR3 is 13 residues. Per the germline V gene, CDR1 is SGHRS and CDR2 is YFSETQ.

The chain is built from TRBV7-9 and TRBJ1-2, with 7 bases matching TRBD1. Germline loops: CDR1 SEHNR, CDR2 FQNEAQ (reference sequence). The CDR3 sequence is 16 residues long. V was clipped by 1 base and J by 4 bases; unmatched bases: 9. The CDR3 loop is CASSLGGTDTVYGYTF. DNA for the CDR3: TGTGCCAGCAGCTTAGGTGGGACAGATACCGTCTATGGCTACACCTTC.

CDR3 in amino acids: CASSFRRETTSGANVLTF. CDR3 in DNA: TGCGCCAGCAGCTTCCGTAGGGAAACAACCTCTGGGGCCAACGTCCTGACTTTC. V and J are TRBV5-1 and TRBJ2-6; D gene uncertain. This CDR3 contains 18 residues. V gave up 2 bases and J gave up 0 bases, with 15 bases separating them. In germline, CDR1 is SGHRS, CDR2 YFSETQ.

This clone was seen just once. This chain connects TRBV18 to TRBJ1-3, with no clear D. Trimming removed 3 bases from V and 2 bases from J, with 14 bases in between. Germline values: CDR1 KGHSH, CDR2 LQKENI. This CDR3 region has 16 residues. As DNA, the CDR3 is TGTGCCAGCTCACCCGCCGGCCGAGCGACTGGAAACACCATATATTTT. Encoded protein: CASSPAGRATGNTIYF.

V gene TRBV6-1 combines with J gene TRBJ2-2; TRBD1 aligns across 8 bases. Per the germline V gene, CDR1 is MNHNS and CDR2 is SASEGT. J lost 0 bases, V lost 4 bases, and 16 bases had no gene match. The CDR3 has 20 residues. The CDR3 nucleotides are TGTGCCAGCAGTGTTAGTTGGGACAGGAGACATTCGGCGAACACCGGGGAGCTGTTTTTT. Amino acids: CASSVSWDRRHSANTGELFF.